This T cell receptor beta chain came from a study of blood T cells in healthy people across ages. Turning to the study itself: About one barcoded beta molecule per two T cells was captured by template switching. General study findings and limits: Naive CD4+ cells and diversity were both higher in long-lived donors than in aged donors. The diversity estimates, figures obtained from one million T cells, were considered underestimates.

This clonotype turned up a few times. Its antigen is still unknown. V gave up 7 bases and J gave up 7 bases, with 14 bases separating them. This CDR3 is 14 amino acids long. CDR1 is ENHRY and CDR2 is SYGVKD in the germline V gene. A sample-barcoded 5' primer and a J-beta primer mix were used in a second PCR of roughly 6 to 11 cycles. A single record per CDR3 protein comes from TCRdb applying MiXCR to the 5' RACE reads. The table lists some 700,000 distinct CDR3 sequences, 22% of them singletons. No fewer than 5 micrograms of total RNA were isolated from every sample. Source material: blood. This clonotype originated in a man in his 70s in good health. This rearrangement joins TRBV10-3 to TRBJ1-6; D possibly corresponds to TRBD1 (5 bases). The CDR3 DNA reads as TGTGCCATCACCTTTGACAGTCAGAATTCACCCCTCCACTTT. Translating it yields CAITFDSQNSPLHF.